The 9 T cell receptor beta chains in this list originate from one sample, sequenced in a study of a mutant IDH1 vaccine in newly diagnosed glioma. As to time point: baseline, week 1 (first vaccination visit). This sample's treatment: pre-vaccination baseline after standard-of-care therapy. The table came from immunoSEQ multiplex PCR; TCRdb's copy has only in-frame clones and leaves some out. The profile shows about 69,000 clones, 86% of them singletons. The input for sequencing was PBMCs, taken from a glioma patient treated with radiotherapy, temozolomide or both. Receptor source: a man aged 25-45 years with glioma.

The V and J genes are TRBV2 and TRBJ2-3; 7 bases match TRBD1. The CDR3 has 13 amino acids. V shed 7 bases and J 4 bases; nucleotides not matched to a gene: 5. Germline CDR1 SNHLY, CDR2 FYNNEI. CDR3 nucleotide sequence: TGTGCCAGCATTGGACAGGTTGCAGATACGCAGTATTTT. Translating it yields CASIGQVADTQYF.

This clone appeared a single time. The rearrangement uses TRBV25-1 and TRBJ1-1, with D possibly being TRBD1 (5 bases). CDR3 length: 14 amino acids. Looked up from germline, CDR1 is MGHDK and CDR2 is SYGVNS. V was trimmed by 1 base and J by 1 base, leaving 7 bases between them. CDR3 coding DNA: TGTGCCAGCAGTGAATGGGGGGGGAACACTGAAGCTTTCTTT. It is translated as CASSEWGGNTEAFF.

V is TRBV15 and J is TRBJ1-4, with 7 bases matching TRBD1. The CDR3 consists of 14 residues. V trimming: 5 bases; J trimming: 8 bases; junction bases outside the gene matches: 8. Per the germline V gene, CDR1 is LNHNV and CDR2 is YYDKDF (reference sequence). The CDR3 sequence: CATSSGGTGEKLFF. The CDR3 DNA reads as TGTGCCACCAGCTCAGGGGGTACAGGCGAAAAACTGTTTTTT.

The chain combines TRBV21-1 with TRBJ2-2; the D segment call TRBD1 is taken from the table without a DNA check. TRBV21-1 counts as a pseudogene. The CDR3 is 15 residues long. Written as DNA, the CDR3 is TGTGCCAGCAGCAAAAAGGACAGGGACACCGGGGAGCTGTTTTTT. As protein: CASSKKDRDTGELFF.

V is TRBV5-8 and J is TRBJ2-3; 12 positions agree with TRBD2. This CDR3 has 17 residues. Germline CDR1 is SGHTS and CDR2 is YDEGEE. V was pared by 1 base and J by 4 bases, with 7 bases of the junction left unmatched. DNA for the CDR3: TGTGCCAGCAGCTTGTATGTGACTAGCGGGGGCCCAGATACGCAGTATTTT. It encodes CASSLYVTSGGPDTQYF. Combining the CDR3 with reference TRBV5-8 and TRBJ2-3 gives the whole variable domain EAGVTQSPTHLIKTRGQQATLRCSPISGHTSVYWYQQALGLGLQFLLWYDEGEERNRGNFPPRFSGRQFPNYSSELNVNALELEDSALYLCASSLYVTSGGPDTQYFGPGTRLTVL.

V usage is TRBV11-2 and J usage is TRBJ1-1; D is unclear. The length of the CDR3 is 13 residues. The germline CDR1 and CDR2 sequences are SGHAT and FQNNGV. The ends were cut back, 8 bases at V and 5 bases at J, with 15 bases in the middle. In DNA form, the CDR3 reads TGTGCCAGCCGCCAGTCTTTGGGAACTGAAGCTTTCTTT. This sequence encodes CASRQSLGTEAFF.

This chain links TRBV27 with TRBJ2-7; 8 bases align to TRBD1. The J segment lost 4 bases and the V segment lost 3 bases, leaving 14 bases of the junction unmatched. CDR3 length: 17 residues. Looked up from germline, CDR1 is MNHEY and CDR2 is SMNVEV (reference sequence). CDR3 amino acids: CASSFSRGQGHPYEQYF. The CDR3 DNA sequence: TGTGCCAGCAGTTTTTCCCGCGGACAGGGACACCCTTACGAGCAGTACTTC.

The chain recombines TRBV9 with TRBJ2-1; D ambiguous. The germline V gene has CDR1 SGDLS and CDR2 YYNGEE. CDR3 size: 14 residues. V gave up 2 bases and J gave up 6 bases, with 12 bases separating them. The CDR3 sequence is CASSVTSSRNEQFF. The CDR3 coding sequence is TGTGCCAGCAGCGTGACATCTTCACGCAATGAGCAGTTCTTC.

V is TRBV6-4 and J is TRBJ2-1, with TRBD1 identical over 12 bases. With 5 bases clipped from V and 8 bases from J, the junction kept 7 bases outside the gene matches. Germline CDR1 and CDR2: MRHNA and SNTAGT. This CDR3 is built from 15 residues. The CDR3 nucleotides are TGTGCCAGCAGTCCCGGGACAGGGGGCGCGGATGAGCAGTTCTTC. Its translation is CASSPGTGGADEQFF.